This T cell receptor beta chain was captured in a study of control samples from healthy donors and cancer patients. TCRdb keeps only in-frame clones here, not all; method: immunoSEQ multiplex PCR. The data show about 130,000 clones, about 95% seen once. The CDR3 loop spans 16 amino acids. Unmatched junction bases numbered 9, after V lost 2 bases and J lost 4 bases. Germline values: CDR1 MNHEY, CDR2 SVGAGI. This TCR came from a man younger than 45 in good health. The specimen was blood. The chain has TRBV6-5 and TRBJ2-3; 7 positions match TRBD2. CDR3 in DNA: TGTGCCAGCAGTTACGGTCGCGGGGGTGGCGCAGATACGCAGTATTTT. Its translation is CASSYGRGGGADTQYF.